Presented here are 21 T cell receptor beta chains from one specimen sequenced in a study of post-analysis software for immune sequencing data. Presence of unique molecular identifiers characterized the TCR beta cDNA libraries. TCRdb used MiXCR to reprocess the PCR reads, holding one entry per CDR3 protein. The profile covers hundreds of thousands of distinct CDR3 sequences, with 59% appearing a single time and around 11% taken by the ten largest. General study findings and limits: Controls showed lower frequencies than patients for roughly 5 TRBV segments, and TRBV5-6, TRBV5-1 and TRBV20-1 were among these.

These receptors have no identified antigens. Sequencing input: blood. Source of these receptors: a girl aged 2-10 years with multiple sclerosis.

The chain joins TRBV10-1 to TRBJ2-3, with 12 bases aligning to TRBD2. The V gene's germline CDR1 is WNHNN and CDR2 SYGVQD (reference sequence). The ends lost 4 bases at V and 7 bases at J; junction bases unmatched: 3. The CDR3 contains 14 residues. The DNA of the CDR3 is TGCGCCAGCAGTGTCCTAGCGGGGGGGCATACGCAGTATTTT. Translation gives CASSVLAGGHTQYF.

The J gene is TRBJ2-1, the V gene TRBV11-2; 10 nucleotides match TRBD2. V lost 3 bases and J lost 8; bases outside the gene matches: 25. Germline-derived CDR1 and CDR2 are SGHAT and FQNNGV. The CDR3 loop spans 21 amino acids. The CDR3 DNA follows: TGTGCCAGCAGCTTGCAGGGATACAGCCCTCATTGGGCTAGCGGGGGCCATGAGCAGTTCTTC. Residues: CASSLQGYSPHWASGGHEQFF.

This clonotype was seen a handful of times. This chain joins TRBV7-6 and TRBJ1-4; 8 nucleotides align to TRBD1. Germline values: CDR1 SGHVS, CDR2 FNYEAQ. The junction had 3 bases not matched to a gene; V was cut back by 2 bases and J by 4 bases. This CDR3 is 15 amino acids long. Written as DNA, the CDR3 is TGTGCCAGCAGCTTAATCGACAGGGGTAATGAAAAACTGTTTTTT. Translated: CASSLIDRGNEKLFF.

This clonotype was picked up a small number of times. The V call is TRBV4-3, the J call TRBJ2-3; D gene uncertain. CDR3 size: 13 residues. V lost 4 bases to trimming and J lost 4 bases, with 9 bases between them. The germline gives CDR1 LGHNA, CDR2 YSLEER. This CDR3 is CASSPLRADTQYF. The CDR3 coding sequence is TGCGCCAGCAGCCCACTAAGGGCAGATACGCAGTATTTT.

This clonotype occurred a few times. The chain joins TRBV5-1 to TRBJ2-7; 13 bases match TRBD2. The CDR3 is made up of 17 amino acids. The V gene end was trimmed by 4 bases and the J gene end by 3 bases; junction bases not matched to a gene: 10. Germline CDR1 reads SGHRS; CDR2 reads YFSETQ. DNA of the CDR3: TGCGCCAGCAGCCCGAGGACTAGCGGGAGCATGGTCTACGAGCAGTACTTC. Protein: CASSPRTSGSMVYEQYF.

This clonotype has more than one count but fewer than ten. This chain links TRBV12-3 or TRBV12-4 with TRBJ1-1; TRBD1 matches at 7 bases. This CDR3 comprises 15 residues. The trim removed 4 bases at V and 1 base at J, leaving 6 bases unmatched. This CDR3 is CASSSTGTANTEAFF. The CDR3, as DNA: TGTGCCAGCAGTTCGACCGGGACAGCGAACACTGAAGCTTTCTTT.

This clonotype was detected only a few times. V gene TRBV3-1 combines with J gene TRBJ2-4, with D unresolved. The better agreement between TRBJ2-7 and the DNA end casts doubt on the J call. This CDR3 is built from 14 residues. Germline assignment: CDR1 LGHDT and CDR2 YNNKEL (reference sequence). As DNA, the CDR3 is TGTGCCAGCAGCCAAGGTCTGGGGTCCTACGAGCAGTACTTC. As protein: CASSQGLGSYEQYF.

The chain has TRBV10-3 and TRBJ2-1, with 12 nucleotides matching TRBD2. There are 16 residues in the CDR3. Germline lookup yields CDR1 ENHRY and CDR2 SYGVKD. The junction had 7 bases not matched to a gene; V was cut back by 2 bases and J by 8 bases. The CDR3, as DNA: TGTGCCATCAGTGAGCGACTAGCGGGAGTGTTGGATGAGCAGTTCTTC. Protein: CAISERLAGVLDEQFF.

For the CDR3, the DNA is TGTGCCAGCAGCGCCGGGACAGGGGGCTCTAATGAAAAACTGTTTTTT. Amino acids: CASSAGTGGSNEKLFF. V usage is TRBV7-9 and J usage is TRBJ1-4, with 12 bases lining up with TRBD1. The ends lost 5 bases at V and 3 bases at J; junction bases unmatched: 4. From germline, CDR1 is SEHNR and CDR2 FQNEAQ (reference sequence). This CDR3 comprises 16 residues.

V gene TRBV27 combines with J gene TRBJ2-6, with D unclear. Germline values: CDR1 MNHEY, CDR2 SMNVEV (reference sequence). V lost 3 bases and J 0 bases, leaving 15 bases between the germline ends. This CDR3 has 18 residues. CDR3 sequence (DNA): TGTGCCAGCAGTTTTATGAGGTCCGCAATCTCTGGGGCCAACGTCCTGACTTTC. Translated, it gives CASSFMRSAISGANVLTF.

The V gene is TRBV4-3, the J gene TRBJ1-2; D uncertain. Germline CDR1 LGHNA, CDR2 YSLEER. V dropped 1 base and J dropped 8 bases, with 14 bases sitting between them. The CDR3 has 14 amino acids. The DNA for the CDR3 is TGCGCCAGCAGCCAAGTCCGTGAATTCGGCGGCTACACCTTC. Encoded protein: CASSQVREFGGYTF.

The rearrangement links TRBV9 to TRBJ2-5; the D gene is possibly TRBD1 (6 bases). Germline V gene lookup returns CDR1 SGDLS and CDR2 YYNGEE. This CDR3 comprises 15 residues. V shed 2 bases and J shed 5 bases, with 16 bases lying between them. The CDR3 DNA follows: TGTGCCAGCAGCGTCAAACAGGGCCCCAAGGAGACCCAGTACTTC. It translates to CASSVKQGPKETQYF.

The gene calls are TRBV4-2 and TRBJ2-3, with 14 bases matching TRBD2. CDR3 length equals 20 residues. J lost 10 bases, V lost 0 bases, and 18 bases had no gene match. The germline V gene has CDR1 LGHNA and CDR2 YNFKEQ. The CDR3 reads CASSQEGPRLAGGHLIAQYF. The CDR3 DNA sequence: TGTGCCAGCAGCCAAGAAGGCCCGCGACTAGCGGGGGGGCATTTGATTGCGCAGTATTTT.

V and J are TRBV2 and TRBJ2-5; D call uncertain. The CDR3 covers 11 residues. Trimming left V 1 base short and J 10 bases short, with 7 bases between. Looked up from germline, CDR1 is SNHLY and CDR2 is FYNNEI. The CDR3 DNA reads as TGTGCCAGCAGTGAAGTGAATGGCCAGTACTTC. This sequence encodes CASSEVNGQYF.

This clonotype was detected once. The V and J genes are TRBV10-3 and TRBJ2-1; 11 bases are a match to TRBD2. The CDR3 extends over 19 amino acids. Germline CDR1 reads ENHRY; CDR2 reads SYGVKD. The DNA of the CDR3 is TGTGCTAACGACACCAGGTTAGCGGGAGGGCCAAACAGGACATGGGAGCAGTTCTTC. Translating gives CANDTRLAGGPNRTWEQFF.

The chain links TRBV25-1 to TRBJ2-1; D not certain. Trimming stripped 7 bases from V and 9 bases from J, with 10 bases between. Germline V lookup: CDR1 MGHDK, CDR2 SYGVNS. The CDR3 contains 11 residues. The CDR3 loop reads CASKTGGEQFF. The CDR3 nucleotides read TGTGCCAGCAAGACCGGCGGTGAGCAGTTCTTC.

Concerning this clonotype: A read error may account for a junction end that differs from germline. V gene TRBV2 combines with J gene TRBJ2-7; D remains ambiguous. Germline V gene sequence: CDR1 SNHLY, CDR2 FYNNEI. There are 13 residues in the CDR3. The CDR3, as DNA: TGTGCCAGCATAGGCGGAAGCTCCTACAAGCAGTACTTC. This translates into CASIGGSSYKQYF.

This clonotype appeared a few times. CDR3 nucleotides: TGTGCCAGCAGAGGGACAGCCCTCGATGGCTACACCTTC. This encodes CASRGTALDGYTF. V gene TRBV6-6 combines with J gene TRBJ1-2, with 7 bases fitting TRBD1. Germline loops: CDR1 MNHNY, CDR2 SVGAGI (reference sequence). J gave up 6 bases and V 6 bases, and 7 bases lay outside the gene matches. The CDR3 loop spans 13 amino acids.

V is TRBV14 and J is TRBJ2-1, with D possibly TRBD2 on 6 matching bases. This CDR3 region has 14 residues. V gave up 3 bases and J gave up 10 bases, with 16 bases separating them. The germline gives CDR1 SGHDN, CDR2 FVKESK. CDR3 coding DNA: TGTGCCAGCAGCCATCGGGACTGGTTTGGGGAGCAGTTCTTC. It encodes CASSHRDWFGEQFF.

This clonotype was observed a handful of times. The CDR3 loop is CASSSDMNTEAFF. The CDR3 DNA reads as TGCGCCAGCAGCTCGGACATGAACACTGAAGCTTTCTTT. This rearrangement joins TRBV5-1 to TRBJ1-1, with D possibly being TRBD1 (5 bases). CDR1 and CDR2 (germline): SGHRS, YFSETQ. CDR3 length: 13 residues. V lost 3 bases to trimming and J lost 0 bases, with 6 bases between them.

This chain links TRBV29-1 with TRBJ1-1; 8 bases align to TRBD1. V lost 4 bases to trimming and J lost 8 bases; unmatched junction nucleotides: 6. The germline CDR1 and CDR2 sequences are SQVTM and ANQGSEA. This CDR3 comprises 12 residues. CDR3 nucleotide sequence: TGCAGCGTTGTCGAGGGGGACAGGGAAGCTTTCTTT. Translated: CSVVEGDREAFF.